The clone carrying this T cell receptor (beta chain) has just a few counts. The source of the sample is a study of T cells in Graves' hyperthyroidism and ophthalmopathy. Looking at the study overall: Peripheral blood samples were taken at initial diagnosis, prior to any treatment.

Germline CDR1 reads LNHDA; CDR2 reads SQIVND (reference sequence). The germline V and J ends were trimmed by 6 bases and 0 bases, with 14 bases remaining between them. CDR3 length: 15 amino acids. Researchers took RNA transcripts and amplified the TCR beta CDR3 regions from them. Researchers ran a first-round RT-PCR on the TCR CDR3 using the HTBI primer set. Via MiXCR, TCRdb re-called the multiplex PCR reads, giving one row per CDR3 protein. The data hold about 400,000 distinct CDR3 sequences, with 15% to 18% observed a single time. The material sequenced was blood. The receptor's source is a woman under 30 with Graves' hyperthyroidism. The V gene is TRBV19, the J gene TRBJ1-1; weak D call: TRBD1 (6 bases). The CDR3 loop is CASRDRATLNTEAFF. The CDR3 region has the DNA TGTGCCAGTAGGGACAGAGCCACGTTGAACACTGAAGCTTTCTTT.